The rows below give T cell receptor beta chains drawn from one sample of a study of identical twins. MiXCR, run by TCRdb on the 5' RACE reads, gives a single entry per CDR3 protein. The data show about 690,000 distinct CDR3 sequences, over 5% seen once. The sample taken for sequencing was naive T cells sorted from blood. The receptor set was obtained from a young man in good health. CDR3s include the opening cysteine and the closing phenylalanine or tryptophan. D genes are given only for firm matches. Not all rows give a size; the values are once, few, many and, for expanded clones, a class.

D,V,size,J,CDR3,DNA
TRBD1,TRBV6-6,many,TRBJ1-1,CASRIGTAEAFF,TGTGCCAGCAGGATCGGGACAGCTGAAGCTTTCTTT
.,TRBV9,few,TRBJ2-7,CASSVSGGEPLHEQYF,TGTGCCAGCAGCGTATCAGGCGGGGAGCCCCTCCACGAGCAGTACTTC
.,TRBV20-1,many,TRBJ2-3,CSAFESAGITDTQYF,TGCAGTGCTTTCGAATCGGCGGGAATCACAGATACGCAGTATTTT
TRBD1,TRBV29-1,many,TRBJ2-1,CSVAGTEIYNEQFF,TGCAGCGTTGCCGGGACAGAGATTTACAATGAGCAGTTCTTC
.,TRBV3-1,.,TRBJ2-3,CASRPGISDTQYF,TGTGCCAGCAGGCCCGGGATTTCAGATACGCAGTATTTT
.,TRBV6-5,few,TRBJ1-5,CASSYSGRSNQPQHF,TGTGCCAGCAGTTACTCAGGTCGAAGCAATCAGCCCCAGCATTTT
.,TRBV7-9,few,TRBJ2-7,CASSAVELARHEQYF,TGTGCCAGCAGCGCGGTTGAACTAGCTCGCCACGAGCAGTACTTC
TRBD1,TRBV7-6,few,TRBJ2-3,CASSLDPRSGGIPQYF,TGTGCCAGCAGCTTAGATCCCCGTTCAGGGGGTATACCGCAGTATTTT
.,TRBV7-9,few,TRBJ1-1,CASSSGRFGAFF,TGTGCCAGCAGTTCCGGGAGGTTCGGAGCTTTCTTT
.,TRBV6-2/TRBV6-3,few,TRBJ2-3,CASSYDGVLNTQYF,TGTGCCAGCAGTTACGACGGGGTCCTCAATACGCAGTATTTT
.,TRBV28,many,TRBJ1-5,CASSFYGNQPQHF,TGTGCCAGCAGTTTCTACGGGAATCAGCCCCAGCATTTT
TRBD2,TRBV19,few,TRBJ2-6,CASSIVGLGLTYSGANVLTF,TGTGCCAGTAGTATAGTCGGACTAGGGCTGACTTACTCTGGGGCCAACGTCCTGACTTTC
TRBD2,TRBV28,.,TRBJ2-2,CASSFFARREQPGELFF,TGTGCCAGCAGTTTTTTTGCCCGGCGGGAGCAGCCCGGGGAGCTGTTTTTT
.,TRBV18,.,TRBJ2-1,CASSPLKVSYNEQFF,TGTGCCAGCTCACCTTTGAAAGTCTCCTACAATGAGCAGTTCTTC
.,TRBV29-1,few,TRBJ2-5,CSVESLQGGWAQYF,TGCAGCGTTGAATCGCTGCAGGGCGGGTGGGCCCAGTACTTC
.,TRBV4-2,.,TRBJ2-1,CASSQPIKTSSYNEQFF,TGTGCCAGCAGCCAACCCATAAAGACTAGTTCCTACAATGAGCAGTTCTTC
.,TRBV12-3/TRBV12-4,many,TRBJ1-2,CASSWGRNGYTF,TGTGCCAGCAGTTGGGGGAGGAATGGCTACACCTTC
.,TRBV24-1,many,TRBJ2-5,CAIAGTHNQETQYF,TGTGCCATCGCCGGGACCCACAACCAAGAGACCCAGTACTTC
.,TRBV7-9,many,TRBJ1-4,CASSPPRSDNEKLFF,TGTGCCAGCAGCCCCCCCCGAAGCGATAATGAAAAACTGTTTTTT
TRBD1,TRBV29-1,many,TRBJ1-1,CSVEDRQGSEAFF,TGCAGCGTTGAAGATCGACAGGGATCAGAAGCTTTCTTT
TRBD2,TRBV6-1,many,TRBJ2-5,CASPGTRLAGVVETQYF,TGTGCCAGTCCCGGGACGAGACTAGCGGGAGTTGTGGAGACCCAGTACTTC
.,TRBV29-1,many,TRBJ2-1,CSGRNNEQFF,TGCAGCGGACGGAACAATGAGCAGTTCTTC
.,TRBV29-1,many,TRBJ2-7,CSVERATKYEQYF,TGCAGCGTTGAGAGAGCGACAAAGTACGAGCAGTACTTC
.,TRBV20-1,many,TRBJ1-1,CSARKGGTEAFF,TGCAGTGCTAGAAAAGGAGGGACTGAAGCTTTCTTT
.,TRBV6-5,few,TRBJ2-1,CASSYGRAGPPSNEQFF,TGTGCCAGCAGTTACGGCCGGGCGGGACCTCCCTCCAATGAGCAGTTCTTC
TRBD1,TRBV3-1,few,TRBJ2-1,CASSRPGGWNEQFF,TGTGCCAGCAGCCGGCCAGGGGGCTGGAATGAGCAGTTCTTC
.,TRBV29-1,.,TRBJ2-7,CSVVRADEQYF,TGCAGCGTTGTCCGGGCGGACGAGCAGTACTTC
.,TRBV7-9,.,TRBJ2-1,CASSFRSTNEQFF,TGTGCCAGCAGCTTTCGCAGCACCAATGAGCAGTTCTTC
TRBD1,TRBV10-3,many,TRBJ2-7,CAISLGTGPYEQYF,TGTGCCATCAGTTTAGGGACAGGGCCCTACGAGCAGTACTTC
TRBD1,TRBV20-1,.,TRBJ1-1,CSASPPTGVLAEAFF,TGCAGTGCTAGCCCCCCGACAGGGGTATTGGCTGAAGCTTTCTTT
.,TRBV4-2,many,TRBJ2-7,CASSQVLADYEQYF,TGTGCCAGCAGCCAAGTGTTAGCAGACTACGAGCAGTACTTC
TRBD2,TRBV11-2,few,TRBJ2-7,CASSPGLGGRGYYEQYF,TGTGCCAGCAGCCCCGGTCTTGGCGGGAGGGGATACTACGAGCAGTACTTC
.,TRBV12-3/TRBV12-4,many,TRBJ1-2,CASSWDIGYTF,TGTGCCAGCAGTTGGGACATTGGCTACACCTTC
.,TRBV4-3,many,TRBJ2-2,CASSQDTSGELFF,TGCGCCAGCAGCCAAGATACATCCGGGGAGCTGTTTTTT
.,TRBV12-3/TRBV12-4,few,TRBJ1-5,CASSYRTVQGRPQHF,TGTGCCAGCAGTTACCGGACAGTCCAAGGACGGCCCCAGCATTTT
.,TRBV23-1,many,TRBJ2-5,CASSQVTQYF,TGCGCCAGCAGTCAAGTAACCCAGTACTTC
TRBD2,TRBV4-2,few,TRBJ2-7,CASSPGGGPEEQYF,TGTGCCAGCAGCCCCGGGGGGGGCCCGGAGGAGCAGTACTTC
TRBD2,TRBV20-1,.,TRBJ2-1,CSARGPGLASNEQFF,TGCAGTGCTAGGGGTCCGGGACTAGCGTCAAATGAGCAGTTCTTC
TRBD2,TRBV20-1,many,TRBJ2-1,CSASSGSSYNEQFF,TGCAGTGCTAGTAGCGGGAGCTCCTACAATGAGCAGTTCTTC
TRBD2,TRBV27,many,TRBJ2-1,CASSPSPSGYDNEQFF,TGTGCCAGCAGTCCCTCTCCTAGCGGATACGACAATGAGCAGTTCTTC
.,TRBV5-1,.,TRBJ2-2,CASSLRSGYANTGELFF,TGCGCCAGCAGCTTGAGGTCAGGGTACGCGAACACCGGGGAGCTGTTTTTT
TRBD1,TRBV5-1,few,TRBJ1-1,CASTKDAGQTEAFF,TGCGCCAGCACCAAGGACGCGGGACAGACTGAAGCTTTCTTT
.,TRBV6-2/TRBV6-3,.,TRBJ2-6,CASSLGPPGANVLTF,TGTGCCAGCAGTTTAGGGCCGCCTGGGGCCAACGTCCTGACTTTC
.,TRBV7-9,few,TRBJ2-7,CASSLARQSYEQYF,TGTGCCAGCAGCTTAGCCCGACAATCCTACGAGCAGTACTTC
.,TRBV5-1,few,TRBJ2-1,CASSSDTYREQFF,TGCGCCAGCAGCTCAGACACCTATCGTGAGCAGTTCTTC
.,TRBV21-1,many,TRBJ2-3,CASSRSQYF,TGTGCCAGCAGCAGGTCCCAGTATTTT